This TCR beta chain is from a study of cytomegalovirus exposure and HLA in healthy donors. V gave up 4 bases and J gave up 8 bases, with 23 bases separating them. The CDR3 sequence is 15 residues long. Germline V CDR1 and CDR2: GTSNPN, SVGIG (reference sequence). Overall study findings and caveats: In vitro, three CMV-associated chains proved specific for CMV antigens. Many donors shared some public TCRs, even though most TCR sequences were rare. Cytomegalovirus status was reportedly diagnosed by the classifier with high specificity and sensitivity.

Clones were read by immunoSEQ multiplex PCR, and TCRdb kept only the in-frame ones, dropping some. The profile shows about 130,000 clones, about 96% of them singletons. Only one count was recorded for this clone. The antigen remains undetermined. V is TRBV30 and J is TRBJ1-2; no clear D. The TCR was taken from a man in his late teens or twenties in good health and CMV-seronegative. The sample was PBMCs. In DNA, the CDR3 is TGTGCCTGGACGAGGGTAACAGTGGGAGAGAGAGGCTACACCTTC. The encoded protein is CAWTRVTVGERGYTF.